In this sample, the clone carrying this T cell receptor (beta chain) turned up a few times. This sample stems from a study of T cells in Graves' hyperthyroidism and ophthalmopathy. The authors deemed Graves' hyperthyroidism stable absent ophthalmopathy progression within 18 months. RNA transcripts were the template for amplifying TCR beta CDR3 regions. An initial round of RT-PCR targeting the TCR CDR3 relied on the HTBI primer set. In TCRdb, the multiplex PCR reads were re-called with MiXCR into one record per CDR3 protein. The sample includes over 650,000 distinct CDR3 sequences, over 15% of them seen just once. The CDR3 covers 15 residues. V lost 6 bases and J lost 4; bases outside the gene matches: 9. Germline lookup yields CDR1 MNHEY and CDR2 SVGEGT.

Sequences were obtained from blood. The rearrangement joins TRBV6-2 or TRBV6-3 to TRBJ2-5, with TRBD2 matching over 9 bases. The receptor's source is a man younger than 35 with Graves' hyperthyroidism. The CDR3 DNA follows: TGTGCCAGCAGCCCGGTGGTAGCGGGAGTAGAGACCCAGTACTTC. It is translated as CASSPVVAGVETQYF.